This record concerns one T cell receptor beta chain sequence. The antigen it binds to is not known. Per-nucleotide qualities are absent, and no much larger clonotype sits a single base away. The sample originates from a study of cytomegalovirus exposure and HLA in healthy donors (dated by TCRdb to 2017 to 2019). Study-wide context: In an earlier analysis of some 550 of the donors, roughly 300 Gb of sequence data and 90 million to 120 million unique TCR beta sequences from 150 million to 200 million T cells were reported. Besides the first cohort of around 670 subjects, a separate validation cohort made up of roughly 130 different subjects was used. All discovery cohort repertoires had been generated using a single sequencing platform. Donor age, sex, ethnicity and CMV serostatus were compiled together with the repertoire data. HLA typing covered class I and class II loci at four-digit resolution. In an earlier analysis of roughly 580 of the donors, high-throughput TCR beta sequencing was used to judge whether each TCR beta V gene segment behaved as functional or pseudogenic. In a later analysis, previously published TCR beta repertoires from roughly 710 donors were re-analyzed and high-resolution HLA genotyping was added so that TCR occurrence patterns could be studied. A later genetic analysis took genome-wide SNP genotypes for about 55% of the roughly 700 donors and used that subset as a discovery cohort. To predict cytomegalovirus infection status, the study brought together high-throughput TCR immunosequencing, statistical association of individual TCRs with disease status, and machine learning. Four to six DR-DQ haplotypes were handled as single units for association and clustering, since linkage in the cohort was strong. Typing coverage differed by locus: A, B, C, DRB1 and DQB1 were typed in roughly 629-640 donors, DQA1 in about 500, DPA1 in around 580, and DPB1 in 400 to 490. Rather than using new phenotypic data, the later analysis identified candidate immune exposures from TCR beta sequences and from how often those sequences occurred across donors. Using immunosequencing, the study profiled T cell repertoires from 666 subjects and related those repertoires to cytomegalovirus serostatus. An early release covering around 630 HLA-typed donors comprised about 310 gigabases of sequencing data and some 79 million unique TCR sequences. The study aimed to test whether signatures of past pathogen exposure could be identified by cataloging public T cell receptors. Among around 400 genotyped donors of the cohort, an average of 235,054 unique TCR beta nucleotide sequences were sequenced per donor, roughly a sixth of them non-productive. Among the roughly 400 genotyped donors, about 83% belonged to the genetic ancestry cluster associated with self-reported Caucasian donors. General findings and caveats noted by the study authors: The authors suggested that the approach could potentially be generalized to other disease states and immunological phenotypes. A total of about 150 TCR beta chains were listed by the study as associated with cytomegalovirus. Most TCR sequences were seen in very few donors, while some public TCRs were found in many individuals. The classifier was reported to diagnose cytomegalovirus status with high specificity and sensitivity in both the original cohort and the validation cohort. In vitro tests confirmed that three of the cytomegalovirus-associated TCR beta chains recognize cytomegalovirus antigens. When HLA alleles, especially DR and DQ, strongly co-occurred, attributing TCR associations to individual alleles was difficult. Most CMV-associated TCR beta chains appeared to be HLA-restricted in a later analysis, and the HLA associations seemed to be driven largely by CMV exposure. In a later analysis, about 16,000 TCR beta sequences were associated with specific HLA alleles at a false discovery rate of 0.05. In an earlier analysis of 450 to 750 of the donors, most TCR beta V segments appeared in productive rearrangements about 87% or about 30% of the time, broadly matching IMGT annotations. A cluster of highly shared sequence variants was judged likely to be a technical artifact of the sequencing pipeline. A later genetic analysis reported fewer N-insertions in productive TCRs among donors in an Asian-associated ancestry cluster than the roughly 620-donor mean. This cohort had only TCR beta chains sequenced, and the lack of alpha or paired-chain data limited which features could be detected. An association between a missense DCLRE1C variant and V-gene and J-gene trimming of TCR beta chains was found in a later genetic analysis and replicated in an independent cohort. Because the 87-base-pair reads could not distinguish some IMGT-functional V segments, including TRBV6-2 and TRBV6-3, those segments were excluded. Presence/absence analyses assumed roughly uniform sequencing depth across donors, an assumption that may not hold. According to a later analysis, TCR association rates differed among HLA loci, with DRB1 alleles showing the most associated TCRs and HLA-C alleles showing the fewest. A further reported finding was that TCR beta sequences accurately predicted the HLA-A and HLA-B alleles for most subjects in the first cohort. According to a later analysis, parvovirus B19, influenza, CMV and Epstein-Barr virus appeared linked to several top co-occurrence clusters. CMV serostatus was the only immune exposure information available for the cohort. Because counts were too low, 15 to 20 rarely observed V segments, including chromosome 9 orphons, were excluded from the earlier analysis of 500 to 700 of the donors. Because HLA typing was unavailable for some donors at each locus, only the typed subset was used in association tests. Correlated functional status among segregating V segments might reflect linkage disequilibrium, but an unknown experimental factor could not be ruled out. In a later analysis, HLA-associated TCR beta chains were found to be more clonally expanded and to have lower generation probabilities than equally common non-associated chains.

The CDR3 contains 11 residues, cysteine and phenylalanine counted. The CDR3 DNA has 33 bases and is translated from base 1. As encoded in the germline V gene, CDR1 is SGHRS while CDR2 is YFSETQ. The trim is 7 bases for V and 1 base for J, with a gap of 5 bases between the germline ends. The library was generated by the immunoSEQ multiplex PCR assay. A mixture of 60 forward primers for TCR Vbeta segments and 13 reverse primers for TCR Jbeta segments was used in the multiplex PCR. The CDR3 region of rearranged TCR beta genes was amplified from genomic DNA with a multiplex PCR assay. The amplified TCR beta libraries were sequenced on the Illumina HiSeq System as 87-base-pair reads. As for the original processing: In a later analysis, tens of millions of unique TCR beta chains were counted across the 690 or so repertoires, and roughly 11 million of these chains were shared by at least two donors. Raw reads were error-corrected and collapsed into unique sequences by a nearest-neighbor algorithm in which closely related sequences were merged to remove PCR and sequencing errors. Alignment of CDR3 sequences to IMGT reference sequences was used to assign V, D and J gene segments. For a sequence to be retained, a match of at least six nucleotides to both a V gene segment and a J gene segment was required. Rearrangements were classified as productive when the CDR3 lacked stop codons and remained in frame with V and J, and all other rearrangements were classified as non-productive. Following IMGT convention, CDR3 was defined as the stretch from the second conserved V-encoded cysteine up to the conserved J-encoded phenylalanine. Sequences without an unambiguous match to a single V gene segment were excluded from the earlier analysis of about 600 of the donors. In an earlier analysis of approximately 590 of the donors, V segments were called functional above 56.7% productive rearrangements and were called segregating when the between-donor standard deviation exceeded 5%. To diagnose cytomegalovirus status from the catalog of TCR beta chain sequences, a statistical classification framework was built. A later analysis assigned V and J genes by comparing TCR nucleotide sequences with IMGT/GENE-DB human TR gene sequences. Using the TCRdist pipeline, a later analysis assigned CDR3 sequences along with most-parsimonious VDJ recombination scenarios. A later analysis defined each TCR beta chain by its CDR3 amino acid sequence plus V-gene family, and excluded reads lacking a unique V-gene family. In a later analysis, nearly 600 highly shared, low-generation-probability nucleotide sequences were removed to address suspected cross-contamination and a sequencing artifact. In a later analysis, a clonal expansion index was calculated for each public chain from normalized within-repertoire ranks of inferred template counts. Generation probabilities in a later analysis came from a VDJ recombination model fitted to out-of-frame rearrangements, and those results were checked against IGoR. In a later analysis, TCR-TCR, TCR-HLA and TCR-CMV co-occurrence was scored with hypergeometric tests, and a repertoire-size bias correction was applied to TCR pairs. False discovery rates were estimated in a later analysis by permuting HLA or CMV assignments 20 times. In a later analysis, co-occurring TCRs were grouped with DBSCAN, and TCRdist sequence similarity was added when clustering was performed within HLA-allele-positive subsets. Co-occurrence clustering excluded repertoires with fewer than 30,000 or more than 120,000 public chains, plus five with anomalous nucleotide sharing. TCRdb obtained this table from immuneACCESS and retained in-frame rearrangements with V and J assigned. These tables miss some clones; where compared with another copy, unresolved V genes account for less than half of the shortfall, and the remainder is unexplained. That table supplies the V and J calls and clone size; D and trimming were determined from the DNA. This sample comprises 89,000 or so clones, 84% of them detected only once. Of the sample, roughly 5.5% falls within the top ten clones.

The cohort comprised several hundred healthy bone marrow donors. All cohort members were sampled while nominally healthy, although unrecorded immune exposures were likely present. The donor was CMV seropositive and belonged to the group of over 250 seropositive cohort members. A peripheral blood sample was collected from each donor, and TCR beta sequencing was performed on peripheral blood mononuclear cells. Genomic DNA extraction from the blood cell samples was performed with the Qiagen DNeasy Blood Extraction Kit. The rearrangement combines TRBV5-1 with TRBJ2-5, with no D gene named confidently. Sequencing was done on a sample of PBMCs. The TCR was taken from a woman younger than 30 in good health and CMV-seropositive. The sequenced DNA: TGCGCCAGCGGAGTCCAAGAGACCCAGTACTTC. Its protein product is CASGVQETQYF.